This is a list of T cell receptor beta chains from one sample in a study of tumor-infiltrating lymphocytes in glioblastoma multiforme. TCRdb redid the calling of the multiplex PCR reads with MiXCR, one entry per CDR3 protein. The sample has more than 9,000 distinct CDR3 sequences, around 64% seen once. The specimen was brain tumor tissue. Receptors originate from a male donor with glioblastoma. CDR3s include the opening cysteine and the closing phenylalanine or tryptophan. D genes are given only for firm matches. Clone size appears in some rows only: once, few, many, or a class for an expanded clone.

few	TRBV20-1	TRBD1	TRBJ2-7	CSATGTGDFYEQYF	TGCAGTGCAACCGGGACAGGGGACTTCTACGAGCAGTACTTC
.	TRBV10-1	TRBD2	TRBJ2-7	CASSSSGRYDEQYF	TGCGCCAGCAGTAGTAGCGGGAGGTATGACGAGCAATACTTC
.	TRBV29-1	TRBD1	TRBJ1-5	CSVEDPGTGQHF	TGCAGCGTTGAAGATCCAGGGACAGGGCAGCATTTT
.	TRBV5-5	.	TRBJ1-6	CASRPQGDADNLPLHF	TGTGCCAGCAGACCCCAGGGAGATGCGGATAATTTACCCCTACACTTT
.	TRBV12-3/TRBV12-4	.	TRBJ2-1	CASSFRLQRQLF	TGTGCCAGCAGTTTCAGGCTTCAAAGGCAGCTCTTC
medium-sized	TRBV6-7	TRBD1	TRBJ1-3	CASSLPGTVGNTIYF	TGTGCCAGCAGTCTACCCGGGACAGTTGGAAACACCATATATTTT
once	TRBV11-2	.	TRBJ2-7	CASSPLGAGSSYEQYF	TGTGCCAGCAGCCCTCTGGGGGCAGGAAGCTCCTACGAGCAGTACTTC
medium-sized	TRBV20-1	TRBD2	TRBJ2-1	CSAGAGTSGNNEQFF	TGCAGTGCTGGGGCCGGGACTAGCGGGAACAATGAGCAGTTCTTC
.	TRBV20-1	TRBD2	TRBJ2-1	CSAGAGTSGSNEQFF	TGCAGTGCTGGGGCCGGGACCAGCGGGAGCAATGAGCAGTTCTTC
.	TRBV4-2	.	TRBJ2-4	CASSQGAVEGTAKNIQYF	TGTGCCAGCAGCCAGGGAGCGGTTGAAGGGACTGCCAAGAACATTCAGTACTTC
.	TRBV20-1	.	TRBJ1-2	CSARSDNYGYTF	TGCAGTGCTAGGTCGGATAACTATGGCTACACCTTC
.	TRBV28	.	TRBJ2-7	CASSQQDYEQYF	TGTGCCAGCAGTCAGCAGGACTACGAGCAGTACTTC
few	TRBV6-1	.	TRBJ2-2	CASESGFGYTGELFF	TGTGCCAGTGAATCTGGGTTTGGGTACACCGGGGAGCTGTTTTTT
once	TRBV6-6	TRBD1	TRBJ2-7	CASNPGQGLGEQHF	TGTGCCAGCAATCCGGGACAGGGACTCGGGGAGCAGCACTTC
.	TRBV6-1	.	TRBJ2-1	CASSASPQGIGEQFF	TGTGCCAGCAGTGCATCCCCTCAGGGAATAGGAGAGCAGTTCTTC
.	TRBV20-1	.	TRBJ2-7	CSVAEAYEQYF	TGCAGTGTAGCGGAAGCCTACGAGCAGTACTTC
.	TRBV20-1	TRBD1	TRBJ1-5	CSARQGSNQPQHF	TGCAGTGCTCGACAGGGTAGCAATCAGCCCCAGCATTTT
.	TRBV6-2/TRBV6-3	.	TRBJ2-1	CANSYSASVNEQFF	TGTGCCAACAGTTACTCGGCTAGCGTCAATGAGCAGTTCTTC
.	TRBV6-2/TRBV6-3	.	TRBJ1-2	CASRPFSGTDYYGYTF	TGTGCCAGCAGGCCTTTTTCCGGGACGGACTACTATGGCTACACCTTC
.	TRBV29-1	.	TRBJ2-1	CSVVRVGEQFF	TGCAGCGTTGTACGGGTAGGTGAGCAGTTCTTC
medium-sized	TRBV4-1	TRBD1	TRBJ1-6	CASSQDRRQGINSPLHF	TGCGCCAGCAGCCAAGATAGGAGACAGGGGATTAATTCACCCCTCCACTTT
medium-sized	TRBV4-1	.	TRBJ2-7	CASSHTQEGVYEQYF	TGCGCCAGCAGCCACACTCAGGAGGGCGTTTACGAGCAGTACTTC
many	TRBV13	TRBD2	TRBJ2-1	CASSSSGRGVNEQFF	TGTGCCAGCAGCTCTAGCGGGAGGGGGGTCAATGAGCAGTTCTTC
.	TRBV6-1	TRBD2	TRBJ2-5	CASTEELAKAETQYF	TGTGCCAGCACCGAAGAACTAGCGAAAGCGGAGACCCAGTACTTC
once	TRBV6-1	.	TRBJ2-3	CASKKEGEADTQYF	TGTGCCAGCAAGAAGGAGGGGGAAGCAGATACGCAGTATTTT
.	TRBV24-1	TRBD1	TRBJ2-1	CATSNRDREINEQFF	TGTGCCACGAGTAACCGGGACAGGGAGATCAATGAGCAGTTCTTC
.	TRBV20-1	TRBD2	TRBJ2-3	CSARGLAGSTDTQYF	TGCAGTGCTAGAGGGCTAGCGGGGAGCACAGATACGCAGTATTTT
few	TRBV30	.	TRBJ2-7	CACDFLDYEQYF	TGTGCCTGCGATTTTTTGGACTACGAGCAGTACTTC
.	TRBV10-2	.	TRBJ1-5	CAGSESVGHPQHF	TGCGCCGGCAGTGAGTCTGTAGGGCATCCCCAGCATTTT
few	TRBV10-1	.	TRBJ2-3	CASSDSAGRADTQYF	TGCGCCAGCAGTGATTCTGCTGGACGGGCAGATACGCAGTATTTT
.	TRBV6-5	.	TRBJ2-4	CASSYRGRLAENIQYF	TGTGCCAGCAGTTACCGGGGCCGCCTAGCCGAAAACATTCAGTACTTC
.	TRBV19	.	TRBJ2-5	CATGRAETQYF	TGTGCCACTGGCCGGGCAGAGACCCAGTACTTC
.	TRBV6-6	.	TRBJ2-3	CASSGQGRDTQYF	TGTGCCAGCAGTGGGCAGGGGCGGGATACGCAGTATTTT
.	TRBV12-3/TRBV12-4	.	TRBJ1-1	CASSFLNTEAFF	TGTGCAAGCAGTTTCTTGAACACTGAAGCTTTCTTT
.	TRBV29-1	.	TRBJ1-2	CNVGVWSHGYTF	TGCAATGTTGGGGTATGGAGCCATGGCTACACCTTC
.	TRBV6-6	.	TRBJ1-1	CASSRVTGNTEAFF	TGTGCCAGCAGTAGAGTCACAGGGAACACTGAAGCTTTCTTT
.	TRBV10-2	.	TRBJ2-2	CASSESLVNTGELFF	TGCGCCAGCAGTGAGTCCCTAGTAAACACCGGGGAGCTGTTTTTT
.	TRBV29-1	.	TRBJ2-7	CSVQPSGSYEQSF	TGCAGCGTCCAACCTAGTGGCTCCTACGAGCAGTCCTTC
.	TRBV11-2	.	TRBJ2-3	CASSLDGAPDTQYF	TGTGCCAGCAGCTTAGATGGGGCACCGGATACGCAGTATTTT
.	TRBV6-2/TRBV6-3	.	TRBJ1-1	CAIARQHIRNTEAFF	TGTGCCATCGCGAGACAGCATATAAGGAACACTGAAGCCTTCTTT
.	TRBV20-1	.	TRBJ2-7	CSASNQGYEQYF	TGCAGTGCTAGCAATCAGGGCTACGAGCAGTACTTC
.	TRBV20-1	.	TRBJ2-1	CGVRDEAGQYEQFF	TGCGGTGTTAGAGATGAGGCAGGACAGTATGAGCAGTTCTTC
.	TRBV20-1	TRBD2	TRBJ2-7	CSAIYSGTSGRFSYEQYF	TGCAGTGCTATTTACTCCGGGACTAGCGGGAGGTTTTCCTACGAGCAGTACTTC
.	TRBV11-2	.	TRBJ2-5	CASSLERTAQTQYF	TGTGCCAGCAGCCTAGAGCGGACCGCCCAGACCCAGTACTTC
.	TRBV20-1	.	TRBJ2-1	CTPSAEARPSEQPF	TGCACCCCTAGCGCCGAGGCCCGGCCGTCTGAGCAGCCCTTC
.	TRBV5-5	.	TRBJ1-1	CASRGGRGLNTEAFF	TGTGCCAGCAGGGGGGGCCGCGGGCTGAACACTGAAGCTTTCTTT
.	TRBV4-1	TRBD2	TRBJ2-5	CASSQESAVAGTSGGDQETQYF	TGCGCCAGCAGCCAAGAAAGTGCGGTCGCCGGGACTAGCGGGGGGGATCAAGAGACCCAGTACTTC
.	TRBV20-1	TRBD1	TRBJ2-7	CSADRTGAYERYF	TGCAGTGCTGACCGGACAGGCGCCTACGAGCGGTACTTC
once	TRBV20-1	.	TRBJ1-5	CSARAKGYRNQPQHF	TGCAGTGCTAGAGCGAAGGGCTACCGCAATCAGCCCCAGCATTTT
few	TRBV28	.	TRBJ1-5	CASRPEGSSNQPQHF	TGTGCCAGCAGACCCGAGGGGAGCAGCAATCAGCCCCAGCATTTT